This entry lists 17 T cell receptor beta chains sequenced from one sample in a study of CD8+CD57+ T cells in acquired aplastic anemia. Flow cytometry had shown expanded CD8+CD57+ cells in the patients chosen for sequencing. CDR3 and TCR beta VDJ profiling relied on genomic DNA as the template. TCRdb passed the reads through MiXCR, listing each CDR3 protein once. Seen here are around 200,000 distinct CDR3 sequences, around 45% observed once, and the top ten hold approximately 9.7%. The specimen sequenced was sorted CD4+, CD8+, or CD8+CD57+ T cells (not recorded which) from PBMCs. These receptors all come from a human donor with aplastic anemia.

The rearrangement joins TRBV2 to TRBJ1-5; D call uncertain. Germline CDR1 reads SNHLY; CDR2 reads FYNNEI. V was trimmed by 2 bases and J by 2 bases, leaving 7 bases between them. The CDR3 loop spans 14 amino acids. In DNA form, the CDR3 reads TGTGCCAGCAGTGAATCCCAGGGCAATCAGCCCCAGCATTTT. It translates to CASSESQGNQPQHF.

For this clonotype: The junction shows a germline mismatch at one end, possibly a read error. CDR3 protein: CAASREVDRGRQDTQYF. The CDR3 nucleotides are TGTGCCGCCAGCAGAGAGGTTGACAGGGGGCGTCAAGATACGCAGTATTTT. The genes are TRBV15 and TRBJ2-3; 10 bases match TRBD1. This CDR3 is built from 17 residues. From germline, CDR1 is LNHNV and CDR2 YYDKDF (reference sequence). Combining the CDR3 with reference TRBV15 and TRBJ2-3 gives the whole variable domain DAMVIQNPRYQVTQFGKPVTLSCSQTLNHNVMYWYQQKSSQAPKLLFHYYDKDFNNEADTPDNFQSRRPNTSFCFLDIRSPGLGDTAMYLCAASREVDRGRQDTQYFGPGTRLTVL.

J is TRBJ1-3 and V is TRBV28; TRBD1 matches 7 bases. Germline loops: CDR1 MDHEN, CDR2 SYDVKM. The CDR3 is 18 amino acids. J was trimmed by 7 bases and V by 3 bases; bases with no gene match: 18. The CDR3, as DNA: TGTGCCAGCAGTTTTAGGCCCGTACTGACAGGGTTTAGGAACACCATATATTTT. It yields the protein CASSFRPVLTGFRNTIYF.

This clonotype showed up many times. The chain couples TRBV5-1 to TRBJ1-5, with 9 bases that match TRBD1. CDR1 is SGHRS, CDR2 YFSETQ, per germline. This CDR3 contains 18 residues. Trimming cost V 0 bases and J 7 bases; bases outside gene matches: 14. The CDR3 loop is CASSLDPLGQGQGQPQHF. DNA for the CDR3: TGCGCCAGCAGCTTGGACCCCTTGGGACAGGGCCAAGGACAGCCCCAGCATTTT.

V and J are TRBV19 and TRBJ2-3, with D perhaps matching TRBD2 (5 bases). CDR3 length: 14 amino acids. Germline values: CDR1 LNHDA, CDR2 SQIVND (reference sequence). V lost 6 bases to trimming and J lost 4 bases, with 14 bases between them. DNA for the CDR3: TGTGCCAGTAGCCCGAGCGCGGGCCCAGATACGCAGTATTTT. Translation: CASSPSAGPDTQYF.

The V and J genes are TRBV20-1 and TRBJ2-7; D unresolved. The CDR3 has 13 residues. Trimming removed 3 bases at V and 2 bases at J, with 11 bases between. CDR1 and CDR2 from the germline V gene are DFQATT and SNEGSKA (reference sequence). Written as DNA, the CDR3 is TGCAGTGCTAGTCATCGACTGGCCTACGAGCAGTACTTC. Amino acids: CSASHRLAYEQYF.

The chain uses TRBV15 and TRBJ2-3, with 7 bases matching TRBD2. CDR1 LNHNV and CDR2 YYDKDF come from the germline V gene (reference sequence). The CDR3 loop spans 15 amino acids. Losses at the gene ends were 3 bases for V and 4 bases for J; bases not matched to a gene: 7. CDR3 region: CATSRRAGAADTQYF. As DNA, the CDR3 is TGTGCCACCAGCAGGAGGGCGGGAGCGGCAGATACGCAGTATTTT. Complete variable domain (other parts from reference TRBV15 and TRBJ2-3): DAMVIQNPRYQVTQFGKPVTLSCSQTLNHNVMYWYQQKSSQAPKLLFHYYDKDFNNEADTPDNFQSRRPNTSFCFLDIRSPGLGDTAMYLCATSRRAGAADTQYFGPGTRLTVL.

V and J are TRBV6-1 and TRBJ1-2; D may be TRBD1 (5 bases). CDR1 and CDR2 (germline): MNHNS, SASEGT. The germline V and J ends were trimmed by 3 bases and 4 bases, with 12 bases remaining between them. This CDR3 contains 14 residues. The CDR3 nucleotides read TGTGCCAGCAGTGATTGGCAGGGCCGCTATGGCTACACCTTC. Translated, it gives CASSDWQGRYGYTF.

This clonotype appeared a few times. The rearrangement links TRBV10-3 to TRBJ2-1; 14 bases are a match to TRBD2. Germline V lookup: CDR1 ENHRY, CDR2 SYGVKD. The length of the CDR3 is 16 residues. With V trimmed by 4 bases and J by 3 bases, 2 bases remained unmatched. The CDR3: CAISATSGRVYNEQFF. In DNA form, the CDR3 reads TGTGCCATCAGTGCGACTAGCGGGAGGGTCTACAATGAGCAGTTCTTC.

This clonotype was detected many times. The V gene is TRBV7-8, the J gene TRBJ1-6; D remains unclear. In germline, CDR1 is SGHVS, CDR2 FQNEAQ. This CDR3 has 13 amino acids. Trimming removed 1 base at V and 7 bases at J, with 5 bases between. The CDR3 here is CASSLVRNSPLHF. Here the CDR3 DNA reads TGTGCCAGCAGCTTAGTAAGGAATTCACCCCTCCACTTT.

This clonotype was observed many times. This chain links TRBV12-3 or TRBV12-4 with TRBJ2-2; D perhaps matches TRBD1 (7 bases). The CDR3 is 15 residues long. V was pared by 6 bases and J by 7 bases, with 18 bases between. The CDR3 DNA reads TGTGCCAGCAGCCCCGACAGGGAGGTAGGCGGGGAGCTGTTTTTT. This sequence encodes CASSPDREVGGELFF.

Remarks on this clonotype: Sequence at one end of the junction differs from germline and may be a read error. The chain uses TRBV10-2 and TRBJ2-2, with 8 bases fitting TRBD2. This CDR3 region has 15 residues. In germline, CDR1 is WSHSY, CDR2 SAAADI. CDR3: CASHLGTSGAEELFF. The CDR3 DNA sequence: TGTGCCAGCCACCTGGGGACTAGTGGGGCTGAGGAGCTGTTTTTT.

For the CDR3, the DNA is TGTGCCACCAGTGCCACGACTAGCGGGTACTCTGGGGCCAACGTCCTGACTTTC. Amino acids: CATSATTSGYSGANVLTF. This sequence joins TRBV24-1 and TRBJ2-6; 10 nucleotides align to TRBD2. CDR3 size: 18 residues. The trim removed 5 bases at V and 0 bases at J, leaving 6 bases unmatched. The V gene's germline CDR1 is KGHDR and CDR2 SFDVKD.

The rearrangement joins TRBV7-8 to TRBJ2-4; unclear D gene. This CDR3 has 10 amino acids. Between the trimmed V and J ends, which lost 8 bases and 15 bases, there was a span of 14 bases. Germline CDR1 reads SGHVS; CDR2 reads FQNEAQ. Written as DNA, the CDR3 is TGTGCCAGCGACCGGGCAGTTCGGTACTTC. The encoded protein is CASDRAVRYF.

This clonotype was picked up many times. The chain recombines TRBV25-1 with TRBJ2-5, with 9 bases that match TRBD2. Trimming cost V 3 bases and J 5 bases; bases outside gene matches: 7. This CDR3 has 15 residues. Per germline, CDR1 MGHDK and CDR2 SYGVNS. The CDR3 bases are TGTGCCAGCAGTGATGCGGGAGGGCCCCGTGAGACCCAGTACTTC. Translation gives CASSDAGGPRETQYF.

A word on this clonotype: A much larger clone lies a single base off, so this may be a read error. The chain recombines TRBV19 with TRBJ1-6; the D is unclear. This CDR3 spans 12 amino acids. Germline V gene lookup returns CDR1 LNHDA and CDR2 SQIVND (reference sequence). The CDR3 is CASALDKSPLHF. In DNA form, the CDR3 reads TGTGCCTCCGCATTGGATAAGTCACCCCTCCACTTT.

This clonotype was detected ten times or more. The V gene is TRBV7-3, the J gene TRBJ1-1; D remains unclear. The CDR3 has 13 amino acids. Germline CDR1 is SGHTA and CDR2 is FQGTGA. The V gene lost 3 bases and the J gene lost 4 bases, with 9 bases spanning the gap. The CDR3 protein is CASSFSPSTEAFF. The CDR3 DNA reads as TGTGCCAGCAGCTTCTCGCCGAGCACTGAAGCTTTCTTT.